This is a list of T cell receptor beta chains from one sample in a study of blood T cell repertoires in COVID-19. Assay used: immunoSEQ multiplex PCR; TCRdb lists only in-frame clones, some missing. Here the sample spans about 220,000 clones, about 83% being singletons. Sequencing used peripheral blood. Receptors originate from a woman aged 35 to 49 with active or convalescent COVID-19. The CDR3 runs from the conserved cysteine through the conserved F or W. The D gene is left open where the match is weak. Only some rows state a clone size, as once, few, many or a class for expanded clones.

.	TRBV12-3/TRBV12-4	.	TRBJ2-1	CASSYLVVNEQFF	TGTGCCAGCAGTTACCTAGTGGTCAATGAGCAGTTCTTC
.	TRBV5-4	TRBD1	TRBJ1-6	CASSSPNRGRPLHF	TGTGCCAGCAGCTCCCCGAACAGGGGGAGACCCCTCCACTTT
once	TRBV2	TRBD1	TRBJ1-6	CASGQGRVRSPLHF	TGTGCCAGCGGACAGGGAAGGGTTAGGTCACCCCTCCACTTT
.	TRBV7-8	.	TRBJ2-5	CASSLALGRGSETQYF	TGTGCCAGCAGCTTAGCGCTAGGCAGGGGATCGGAGACCCAGTACTTC
once	TRBV11-3	.	TRBJ2-2	CASSLNGGDTGELFF	TGTGCCAGCAGCTTAAATGGAGGGGACACCGGGGAGCTGTTTTTT
.	TRBV18	.	TRBJ1-1	CASSPMRNGGVNTEAFF	TGTGCCAGCTCACCAATGAGGAATGGGGGGGTGAACACTGAAGCTTTCTTT
.	TRBV6-5	.	TRBJ2-5	CASSSPSGWQETQYF	TGTGCCAGCAGCTCGCCCTCGGGGTGGCAAGAGACCCAGTACTTC
.	TRBV4-2	.	TRBJ1-6	CASSQDHWLDSPLHF	TGTGCCAGCAGCCAAGATCATTGGTTAGATTCACCCCTCCACTTT
.	TRBV5-8	TRBD1	TRBJ1-2	CASSPGQENYGYTF	TGTGCCAGCAGCCCGGGACAGGAGAACTATGGCTACACCTTC
many	TRBV7-9	.	TRBJ1-6	CASSPTGNNSPLHF	TGTGCCAGCAGCCCAACAGGGAATAATTCACCCCTCCACTTT
many	TRBV7-3	.	TRBJ2-2	CASSLWAGGTGELFF	TGTGCCAGCAGCTTATGGGCAGGTGGAACCGGGGAGCTGTTTTTT
.	TRBV27	.	TRBJ1-4	CASSPITMEKLFF	TGTGCCAGCAGTCCCATCACAATGGAAAAACTGTTTTTT